Reported below is one T cell receptor beta chain. It has no known antigen specificity. Base quality data are lacking; no much larger clone is found one base away. The data belong to a study of cytomegalovirus exposure and HLA in healthy donors (dated by TCRdb to the late 2010s). Study-wide context: In an earlier analysis of some 610 of the donors, approximately 260 Gb of sequence data and some 100 million unique TCR beta sequences from about 190 million T cells were reported. Five DR-DQ haplotypes were treated as single units for association and clustering because of strong linkage in the cohort. Across some 400 genotyped donors of the cohort, an average of roughly 250,000 unique TCR beta nucleotide sequences per donor were sequenced, and approximately 19% of those sequences were non-productive. Donor age, sex, ethnicity and CMV serostatus were compiled alongside the repertoire data. Among the roughly 390 genotyped donors, around 79% belonged to the genetic ancestry cluster associated with self-reported Caucasian donors. An earlier analysis of more than 450 of the donors used high-throughput TCR beta sequencing to judge whether each TCR beta V gene segment behaved as functional or pseudogenic. High-throughput TCR immunosequencing, statistical association of individual TCRs with disease status, and machine learning were combined to predict cytomegalovirus infection status. In a later analysis, previously published TCR beta repertoires from 550 to 700 donors were re-analyzed and high-resolution HLA genotyping was added so that TCR occurrence patterns could be studied. Rather than drawing on any new phenotypic data, the later analysis identified candidate immune exposures from TCR beta sequences and the way those sequences occurred across donors. The number of typed donors differed by locus: roughly 629-640 for A, B, C, DRB1 and DQB1; 522 for DQA1; 600 to 610 for DPA1; and around 490 for DPB1. A later genetic analysis took genome-wide SNP genotypes for about three fifths of the roughly 670 donors and used that subset as a discovery cohort. A separate validation cohort of roughly 130 different subjects was used in addition to the approximately 700-subject first cohort. HLA typing included class I and class II loci at four-digit resolution. The T cell repertoires of some 700 subjects were profiled by immunosequencing and related to cytomegalovirus serostatus. The study aimed to test whether cataloging public T cell receptors could reveal signatures of past pathogen exposure. All discovery cohort repertoires had been generated on a single sequencing platform. An early release that covered several hundred HLA-typed donors contained about 300 gigabases of sequencing data and about 93 million unique TCR sequences. Findings and caveats that apply to the study as a whole: A group of highly shared sequence variants was considered likely to be a technical artifact of the sequencing pipeline. The presence/absence analyses assumed that sequencing depth was roughly uniform across donors, and that assumption may not be true. A further reported finding was that TCR beta sequences accurately predicted the HLA-A and HLA-B alleles for most subjects in the first cohort. Because some donors lacked HLA typing at each locus, the association tests relied only on the typed subset. A few of the identified cytomegalovirus-associated TCR beta chains were confirmed in vitro to be specific for cytomegalovirus antigens. CMV serostatus was the only immune exposure information available for the cohort. Across donors, most TCR sequences were observed very rarely, whereas some public TCRs were present in many individuals. Correlated functional status among segregating V segments might be attributable to linkage disequilibrium, but an unknown experimental factor could not be ruled out. According to the authors, the approach could potentially be generalized to other disease states and immunological phenotypes. A later analysis reported that several top co-occurrence clusters appeared linked to parvovirus B19, influenza, CMV and Epstein-Barr virus. The classifier was reported to diagnose cytomegalovirus status with high specificity and sensitivity in both the original and validation cohorts. Only TCR beta chains were sequenced in this cohort, and the absence of alpha or paired-chain data limited detectable features. In a later genetic analysis, fewer N-insertions in productive TCRs were reported among donors in an Asian-associated ancestry cluster than the roughly 670-donor mean. A later genetic analysis associated a missense DCLRE1C variant with V-gene and J-gene trimming of TCR beta chains, and an independent cohort replicated the association. A later analysis found that most CMV-associated TCR beta chains appeared HLA-restricted, with HLA associations seemingly driven largely by CMV exposure. The earlier analysis of around 600 of the donors excluded about 16 rarely observed V segments, including chromosome 9 orphons, because counts were too low. In a later analysis, HLA-associated TCR beta chains showed more clonal expansion and lower generation probabilities than non-associated chains that were equally common. In an earlier analysis of approximately 590 of the donors, most TCR beta V segments appeared in productive rearrangements about 87% or about 30% of the time, broadly matching IMGT annotations. According to a later analysis, TCR association rates differed among HLA loci, with DRB1 alleles showing the most associated TCRs and HLA-C alleles showing the fewest. Assigning TCR associations to individual alleles was difficult when HLA alleles, especially DR and DQ, strongly co-occurred. In the study, around 160 TCR beta chains were listed as associated with cytomegalovirus. The 87-base-pair reads could not distinguish some IMGT-functional V segments, including TRBV6-2 and TRBV6-3, so those segments were excluded. In a later analysis, 16,951 TCR beta sequences were associated with specific HLA alleles at a false discovery rate of 0.05.

The cohort was made up of hundreds of healthy bone marrow donors. Cohort members were all nominally healthy when sampled, although unrecorded immune exposures were likely present. The donor was CMV seropositive and belonged to the group of a few hundred seropositive cohort members. A peripheral blood sample was provided by each donor, and peripheral blood mononuclear cells were used for TCR beta sequencing. The Qiagen DNeasy Blood Extraction Kit was used to extract genomic DNA from the blood cell samples. Receptors were amplified or captured by the immunoSEQ multiplex PCR assay. A mixture of 60 forward primers for TCR Vbeta segments and 13 reverse primers for TCR Jbeta segments was used in the multiplex PCR. The CDR3 region of rearranged TCR beta genes was amplified from genomic DNA by a multiplex PCR assay. The amplified TCR beta libraries were sequenced on the Illumina HiSeq System as 87-base-pair reads. Concerning the study's data processing: A later analysis tallied around 87 million unique TCR beta chains across the 640 or so repertoires, and roughly 11 million of those chains were shared by two or more donors. A nearest-neighbor algorithm error-corrected the raw reads and collapsed the reads into unique sequences, merging closely related sequences to remove PCR and sequencing errors. V, D and J gene segments were assigned by aligning CDR3 sequences to IMGT reference sequences. For a sequence to be retained, at least a six-nucleotide match to both a V gene segment and a J gene segment was required. A rearrangement counted as productive if the CDR3 had no stop codons and remained in frame with V and J, and every other rearrangement counted as non-productive. CDR3 was defined according to IMGT convention as the region running from the second conserved V-encoded cysteine to the conserved J-encoded phenylalanine. Sequences without an unambiguous match to a single V gene segment were excluded from the earlier analysis of several hundred of the donors. In an earlier analysis of more than 500 of the donors, a V segment was called functional when productive rearrangements were above 56.7%, and segregating when the standard deviation between donors exceeded 5%. A statistical classification framework was built to diagnose cytomegalovirus status from the catalog of TCR beta chain sequences. In a later analysis, TCR nucleotide sequences were compared against IMGT/GENE-DB human TR gene sequences so that V and J genes could be assigned. The TCRdist pipeline was used in a later analysis to assign CDR3 sequences and most-parsimonious VDJ recombination scenarios. In a later analysis, every TCR beta chain was defined by the combination of its CDR3 amino acid sequence and its V-gene family, and reads without a unique V-gene family were dropped. A later analysis removed over 500 highly shared, low-generation-probability nucleotide sequences to deal with suspected cross-contamination and a sequencing artifact. In a later analysis, a clonal expansion index for each public chain was calculated from normalized within-repertoire ranks of inferred template counts. In a later analysis, generation probabilities were computed using a VDJ recombination model fitted to out-of-frame rearrangements, and the results were checked against IGoR. Hypergeometric tests were used in a later analysis to score TCR-TCR, TCR-HLA and TCR-CMV co-occurrence, with a repertoire-size bias correction applied to the TCR pairs. To estimate false discovery rates, a later analysis permuted the HLA or CMV assignments 20 times. A later analysis grouped co-occurring TCRs with DBSCAN, adding TCRdist sequence similarity when clustering within HLA-allele-positive subsets. Co-occurrence clustering excluded repertoires with fewer than 30,000 or more than 120,000 public chains, plus five with anomalous nucleotide sharing. This immuneACCESS table, as held by TCRdb, lists in-frame sequences with V and J called but not all clones. Of the missing ones, under half trace to an unresolved V gene in checked studies; the others have no known cause. Clone size and V and J calls were adopted from that table, with D and trimming inferred from the DNA. The sample includes over 150,000 clones, with approximately 80% observed a single time. 9.5% to 12% of the sample is held by the ten biggest clonotypes.

The germline V gene yields SNHLY for CDR1 and FYNNEI for CDR2. Including cysteine and phenylalanine, the CDR3 has 11 amino acids. Only the CDR3 part of the read is kept: 33 bases, read in frame from the first base. The trim is 7 bases for V and 3 bases for J, with a gap of 7 bases between the germline ends. The sample taken for sequencing was PBMCs. The chain joins TRBV2 to TRBJ2-7, with no confident D gene call. The receptor comes from a man aged 45-65 years in good health and CMV-seropositive. CDR3 loop: CASIQRYEQYF. The nucleotide sequence reads as follows: TGTGCCAGCATCCAGCGCTACGAGCAGTACTTC.